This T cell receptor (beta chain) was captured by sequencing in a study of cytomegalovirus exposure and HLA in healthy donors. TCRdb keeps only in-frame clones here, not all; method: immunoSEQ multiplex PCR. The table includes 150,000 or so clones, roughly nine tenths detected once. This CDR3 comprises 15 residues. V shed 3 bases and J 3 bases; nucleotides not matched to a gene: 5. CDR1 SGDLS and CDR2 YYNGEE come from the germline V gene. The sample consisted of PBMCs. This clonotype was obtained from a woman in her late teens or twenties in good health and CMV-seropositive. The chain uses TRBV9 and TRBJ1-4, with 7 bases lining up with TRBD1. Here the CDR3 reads CASSETGKANEKLFF. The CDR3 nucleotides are TGTGCCAGCAGCGAGACAGGGAAGGCTAATGAAAAACTGTTTTTT.